One and the same sample provided the 31 T cell receptor beta chains below, sequenced in a study of PD-1 blockade in classical Hodgkin lymphoma. Indicated time point: cycle 4 day 1 (C4D1), after 5 to 7 weeks of nivolumab. Every single patient, without exception, relapsed after autologous stem cell transplantation, and brentuximab vedotin exposure varied. Clones were sequenced by immunoSEQ multiplex PCR, and TCRdb holds only the in-frame ones, with some missing. The sample yields about 20,000 clones, about 65% seen once. The source material was peripheral blood mononuclear cells (PBMCs), sampled before the fourth cycle of nivolumab. The receptors shown here come from a human donor with classical Hodgkin lymphoma.

By share, this clone ranks as medium-sized. The chain has TRBV11-2 and TRBJ2-7, with TRBD2 matching over 7 bases. With 1 base clipped from V and 3 bases from J, the junction kept 6 bases outside the gene matches. CDR1 SGHAT and CDR2 FQNNGV come from the germline V gene. The length of the CDR3 is 15 residues. The CDR3 region has the DNA TGTGCCAGCAGCTTAGGTGTAGGGGAGGGCTACGAGCAGTACTTC. Amino acid sequence: CASSLGVGEGYEQYF.

Only a few counts were recorded for this clone. This chain connects TRBV6-6 to TRBJ2-2, with D perhaps matching TRBD1 (6 bases). Looked up from germline, CDR1 is MNHNY and CDR2 is SVGAGI (reference sequence). Trimming pared 6 bases from V and 5 bases from J, leaving 13 bases between. The CDR3 has 14 amino acids. In DNA, the CDR3 is TGTGCCAGCAGCCCCTACGGACAGACCGGGGAGCTGTTTTTT. Protein: CASSPYGQTGELFF.

About this clone itself: The CDR3 end shows no conserved phenylalanine or tryptophan, and so a read error is likely. The CDR3 here is CASSPGQTFYEQYL. CDR3 DNA: TGTGCCAGCAGTCCGGGACAGACCTTCTACGAGCAGTACCTC. The rearrangement uses TRBV27 and TRBJ2-7; TRBD1 agrees at 7 bases. This CDR3 has 14 residues. The germline CDR1 and CDR2 sequences are MNHEY and SMNVEV (reference sequence). Trimming cost V 5 bases and J 3 bases; bases outside gene matches: 7.

This chain joins TRBV11-2 and TRBJ2-7; 13 bases map to TRBD2. The germline gives CDR1 SGHAT, CDR2 FQNNGV. The V and J ends lost 3 bases and 4 bases, in that order; junction bases with no gene match: 3. This CDR3 spans 15 amino acids. The CDR3 sequence: CASSFGTSGIYEQYF. The DNA for the CDR3 is TGTGCCAGCAGCTTCGGGACTAGCGGGATTTACGAGCAGTACTTC.

The gene calls are TRBV5-4 and TRBJ2-3; the D gene could be TRBD1 or TRBD2 (5 bases each). The CDR3 runs 16 residues. V lost 5 bases to trimming and J lost 5 bases, with 21 bases between them. CDR1 and CDR2 from the germline V gene are SGHNT and YYREEE (reference sequence). The CDR3: CASRVDFGGGGDTQYF. CDR3 nucleotides: TGTGCCAGCAGAGTAGACTTTGGGGGTGGCGGAGATACGCAGTATTTT.

V and J are TRBV19 and TRBJ1-1, with no clear D. CDR3 length: 14 amino acids. CDR1 is LNHDA and CDR2 is SQIVND in the germline V gene (reference sequence). Between the trimmed V and J ends, which lost 5 bases and 6 bases, there was a span of 16 bases. The CDR3 coding sequence is TGTGCCAGTAGTCCCCGAACGGGGTCCGCTGAAGCTTTCTTT. Residues: CASSPRTGSAEAFF.

The chain links TRBV27 to TRBJ2-3, with TRBD2 identical over 10 bases. V lost 1 base to trimming and J lost 3 bases; unmatched junction nucleotides: 4. The CDR3 spans 16 residues. Germline CDR1 is MNHEY and CDR2 is SMNVEV (reference sequence). The CDR3 protein is CASSLYSGRGTDTQYF. The CDR3 DNA reads as TGTGCCAGCAGTTTATACAGCGGGAGGGGTACAGATACGCAGTATTTT.

In this sample, this clone turned up a few times. The chain combines TRBV19 with TRBJ1-2, with 8 bases matching TRBD1. V lost 4 bases and J lost 8; bases outside the gene matches: 6. Looked up from germline, CDR1 is LNHDA and CDR2 is SQIVND (reference sequence). There are 13 residues in the CDR3. In nucleotides, the CDR3 is TGTGCCAGTAGTACCCGGACAGGGCAAGGCTACACCTTC. This translates into CASSTRTGQGYTF.

The chain is built from TRBV28 and TRBJ1-5, with a tentative D call TRBD1 (6 bases). Germline V gene data show CDR1 as MDHEN and CDR2 as SYDVKM. The CDR3 sequence is 14 residues long. V was trimmed by 1 base and J by 3 bases, leaving 7 bases between them. For the CDR3, the DNA is TGTGCCAGCAGTTTATTGGGGGCCAATCAGCCCCAGCATTTT. This encodes CASSLLGANQPQHF.

This clone is deemed medium-sized. The rearrangement joins TRBV7-9 to TRBJ2-3, with a possible D match to TRBD2 (6 bases). Germline CDR1 SEHNR, CDR2 FQNEAQ (reference sequence). Trimming pared 8 bases from V and 5 bases from J, leaving 14 bases between. This CDR3 has 13 residues. CDR3 residues: CASETRRGDTQYF. CDR3 nucleotides: TGTGCCAGCGAGACACGGCGGGGAGATACGCAGTATTTT.

This clone is medium-sized by share. The chain is built from TRBV29-1 and TRBJ2-1; TRBD2 matches at 8 bases. Losses at the gene ends were 7 bases for V and 0 bases for J; bases not matched to a gene: 2. The CDR3 loop spans 13 amino acids. Germline CDR1 and CDR2: SQVTM and ANQGSEA. The CDR3 bases are TGCAGCGGTACTAGCGGCTCCTACAATGAGCAGTTCTTC. Translation gives CSGTSGSYNEQFF.

V and J are TRBV5-6 and TRBJ2-5; D gene unclear. This CDR3 region has 13 residues. In germline, CDR1 is SGHDT, CDR2 YYEEEE. The V end was cut by 2 bases, the J end by 1 base, with 6 bases between. The CDR3 spells CASSFGAQETQYF. CDR3 in DNA: TGTGCCAGCAGCTTTGGAGCCCAAGAGACCCAGTACTTC.

The CDR3 loop reads CASSYANPNTGELFF. DNA for the CDR3: TGTGCCAGCAGTTACGCCAACCCGAACACCGGGGAGCTGTTTTTT. This rearrangement joins TRBV6-5 to TRBJ2-2; D is unresolved. Trimming removed 2 bases at V and 0 bases at J, with 7 bases between. Germline CDR1 reads MNHEY; CDR2 reads SVGAGI. The CDR3 consists of 15 residues.

This clone has a handful of counts. V usage is TRBV2 and J usage is TRBJ2-7, with TRBD2 identical over 11 bases. Germline CDR1 SNHLY, CDR2 FYNNEI. Germline trimming cut 6 bases from V and 3 bases from J; bases unmatched to any gene: 7. The CDR3 is 15 residues long. CDR3 amino acids: CASRSSTSGSYEQYF. CDR3 nucleotides: TGTGCCAGCAGATCCTCCACTAGCGGGAGCTACGAGCAGTACTTC.

This clone was observed a handful of times. V usage is TRBV4-1 and J usage is TRBJ2-2, with TRBD2 as a possible D gene (6 bases). CDR3 length: 15 amino acids. The germline V and J ends were trimmed by 1 base and 7 bases, with 13 bases remaining between them. Germline CDR1 reads MGHRA; CDR2 reads YSYEKL. CDR3 protein: CASSQGVGGVGELFF. The CDR3 DNA reads TGCGCCAGCAGCCAAGGGGTCGGAGGGGTCGGGGAGCTGTTTTTT.

The DNA for the CDR3 is TGTGCCAGCAGCTCCCCTGTGGGGGCCACTGAAGCTTTCTTT. Its protein product is CASSSPVGATEAFF. The chain is built from TRBV5-5 and TRBJ1-1, with D perhaps TRBD1 (6 bases). From germline, CDR1 is SGHKS and CDR2 YYEKEE (reference sequence). This CDR3 comprises 14 residues. The V end was cut by 3 bases, the J end by 4 bases, with 13 bases between.

Here the CDR3 DNA reads TGCGCCAGCAGCACACGACTAGCGGGAGGAGGTGAGCAGTTCTTC. This encodes CASSTRLAGGGEQFF. The chain links TRBV5-1 to TRBJ2-1; TRBD2 matches 13 bases. The CDR3 runs 15 residues. Germline V gene sequence: CDR1 SGHRS, CDR2 YFSETQ. The J segment lost 9 bases and the V segment lost 4 bases, leaving 7 bases of the junction unmatched.

Here the CDR3 DNA reads TGTGCCAGCAGTCCGACGGGACTAGCGACCTACAATGAGCAGTTCTTC. Protein product: CASSPTGLATYNEQFF. V usage is TRBV7-3 and J usage is TRBJ2-1; 10 nucleotides match TRBD2. The length of the CDR3 is 16 residues. Looked up from germline, CDR1 is SGHTA and CDR2 is FQGTGA. V lost 6 bases and J lost 2; bases outside the gene matches: 7.

V and J are TRBV19 and TRBJ2-2; TRBD1 aligns across 7 bases. Germline V gene sequence: CDR1 LNHDA, CDR2 SQIVND (reference sequence). The junction had 11 bases not matched to a gene; V was cut back by 4 bases and J by 6 bases. This CDR3 spans 16 amino acids. CDR3 sequence: CASSTPGQLFPGELFF. The CDR3 bases are TGTGCCAGTAGTACCCCGGGACAGCTCTTCCCCGGGGAGCTGTTTTTT.

The chain carries TRBV2 and TRBJ2-7; D is perhaps TRBD2 (6 bases). Germline V gene sequence: CDR1 SNHLY, CDR2 FYNNEI. This CDR3 has 14 amino acids. Trimming left V 3 bases short and J 4 bases short, with 13 bases between. The CDR3 DNA reads as TGTGCCAGCAGTGATGGGGGAGGACCGTACGAGCAGTACTTC. Residues: CASSDGGGPYEQYF.

The rearrangement joins TRBV7-8 to TRBJ2-6; no clear D gene. The ends were cut back, 3 bases at V and 3 bases at J, with 9 bases in the middle. The CDR3 consists of 15 residues. Looked up from germline, CDR1 is SGHVS and CDR2 is FQNEAQ. This chain's CDR3 is CASSLPGVGANVLTF. CDR3 coding DNA: TGTGCCAGCAGCTTGCCTGGGGTTGGGGCCAACGTCCTGACTTTC.

By share, this clone counts as medium-sized. The V gene is TRBV25-1, the J gene TRBJ1-2; tentative D call: TRBD1 (5 bases). The CDR3 has 13 residues. Trimming stripped 8 bases from V and 7 bases from J, with 17 bases between. Germline V lookup: CDR1 MGHDK, CDR2 SYGVNS. CDR3 in DNA: TGTGCCAGCGCAACCGGGACGCTGGGTGGCTACACCTTC. It translates to CASATGTLGGYTF.

V usage is TRBV4-2 and J usage is TRBJ2-1; 9 bases agree with TRBD2. Germline V gene sequence: CDR1 LGHNA, CDR2 YNFKEQ. The CDR3 runs to 16 residues. V dropped 0 bases and J dropped 8; count of bases not matched to a gene: 8. The CDR3 coding sequence is TGTGCCAGCAGCCAAGATGAGGCGGGAGGGGGGTATGAGCAGTTCTTC. Encoded protein: CASSQDEAGGGYEQFF.

J is TRBJ2-1 and V is TRBV2; D unclear. V shed 3 bases and J shed 6 bases, with 6 bases lying between them. The CDR3 extends over 12 amino acids. CDR1 is SNHLY, CDR2 FYNNEI, per germline. The CDR3 DNA sequence: TGTGCCAGCAGTGACTCTCGCAATGAGCAGTTCTTC. Its protein is CASSDSRNEQFF.

V gene TRBV7-8 combines with J gene TRBJ1-2; TRBD1 might be the D (6 bases). This CDR3 is 16 amino acids long. V lost 1 base to trimming and J lost 2 bases, with 14 bases between them. Germline V gives CDR1 SGHVS, CDR2 FQNEAQ. CDR3 sequence (DNA): TGTGCCAGCAGCTTAGACGCGGAGGGGGGAAACTATGGCTACACCTTC. Translating gives CASSLDAEGGNYGYTF.

The chain is built from TRBV5-1 and TRBJ2-2; 7 bases agree with TRBD2. V dropped 0 bases and J dropped 5; count of bases not matched to a gene: 7. The CDR3 has 16 amino acids. Germline V gene sequence: CDR1 SGHRS, CDR2 YFSETQ. CDR3 sequence: CASSLAGGSNTGELFF. DNA for the CDR3: TGCGCCAGCAGCTTGGCCGGCGGGAGTAATACCGGGGAGCTGTTTTTT.

The chain couples TRBV9 to TRBJ2-7; unclear D gene. The ends were cut back, 4 bases at V and 3 bases at J, with 11 bases in the middle. This CDR3 comprises 13 residues. Germline lookup yields CDR1 SGDLS and CDR2 YYNGEE. For the CDR3, the DNA is TGTGCCAGCAGCCCTGGCACCTACTACGAGCAGTACTTC. Translated: CASSPGTYYEQYF. Drawing the rest from reference TRBV9 and TRBJ2-7, the complete variable domain is DSGVTQTPKHLITATGQRVTLRCSPRSGDLSVYWYQQSLDQGLQFLIQYYNGEERAKGNILERFSAQQFPDLHSELNLSSLELGDSALYFCASSPGTYYEQYFGPGTRLTVT.

CDR3 loop: CASSLRSEFSYEQYF. In DNA, the CDR3 is TGTGCCAGCAGCTTAAGGAGCGAGTTCTCCTACGAGCAGTACTTC. The V gene is TRBV7-2, the J gene TRBJ2-7; D uncertain. The CDR3 is 15 amino acids. Looked up from germline, CDR1 is SGHTA and CDR2 is FQGNSA. The V end lost 2 bases, the J end lost 0 bases, and 11 bases lay between the germline ends. The full variable domain, rest sourced from reference TRBV7-2 and TRBJ2-7, is GAGVSQSPSNKVTEKGKDVELRCDPISGHTALYWYRQSLGQGLEFLIYFQGNSAPDKSGLPSDRFSAERTGGSVSTLTIQRTQQEDSAVYLCASSLRSEFSYEQYFGPGTRLTVT.

CDR3 sequence: CASSLNGGVQWFF. Written as DNA, the CDR3 is TGTGCCAGCAGTTTAAATGGGGGAGTACAGTGGTTCTTC. The chain links TRBV27 to TRBJ2-1; D may correspond to TRBD1 or TRBD2 (5 bases each). The CDR3 has 13 amino acids. The ends were cut back, 2 bases at V and 15 bases at J, with 17 bases in the middle. The V gene's germline CDR1 is MNHEY and CDR2 SMNVEV (reference sequence).

This sequence joins TRBV27 and TRBJ1-4; a weak D match, TRBD1 (6 bases). Per the germline V gene, CDR1 is MNHEY and CDR2 is SMNVEV (reference sequence). Trimming shortened V by 5 bases and J by 3 bases, and 10 bases separated the two germline ends. This CDR3 comprises 14 residues. The CDR3 nucleotides are TGTGCCAGCAGTGCAGGGGCTTCTAATGAAAAACTGTTTTTT. Its translation is CASSAGASNEKLFF.

The chain couples TRBV6-4 to TRBJ2-1; tentatively, D is TRBD2 (6 bases). The germline gives CDR1 MRHNA, CDR2 SNTAGT. V was pared by 0 bases and J by 2 bases, with 8 bases between. The CDR3 covers 15 residues. The DNA for the CDR3 is TGTGCCAGCAGTGACTCGGGCGGGACCTACAATGAGCAGTTCTTC. It yields the protein CASSDSGGTYNEQFF.